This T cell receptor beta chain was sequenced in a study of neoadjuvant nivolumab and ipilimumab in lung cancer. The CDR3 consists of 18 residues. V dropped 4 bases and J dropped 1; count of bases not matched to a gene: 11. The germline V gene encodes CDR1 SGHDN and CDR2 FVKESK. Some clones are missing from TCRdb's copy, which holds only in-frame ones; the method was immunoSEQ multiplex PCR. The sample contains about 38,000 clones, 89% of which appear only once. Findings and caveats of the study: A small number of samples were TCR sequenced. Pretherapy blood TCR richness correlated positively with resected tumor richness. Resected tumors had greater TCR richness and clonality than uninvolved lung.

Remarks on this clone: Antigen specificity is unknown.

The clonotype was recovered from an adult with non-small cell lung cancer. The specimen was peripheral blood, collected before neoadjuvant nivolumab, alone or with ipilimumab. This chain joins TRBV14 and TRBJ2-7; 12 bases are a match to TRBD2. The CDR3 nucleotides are TGTGCCAGCAGCCCCCGGAGACTAGCGGGAGTCGGGTCCTACGAGCAGTACTTC. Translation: CASSPRRLAGVGSYEQYF.